This T cell receptor beta chain was profiled in a study of T-cell reconstitution after alpha-beta-depleted transplantation in children listed by TCRdb under 2016. Regarding the study in general: T-cell immune reconstitution after TCRalphabeta/CD19-depleted allogeneic hematopoietic cell transplantation in children was quantitatively tracked in the study by means of TCR repertoire profiling. Study-level results and caveats: The apparently early alphabetaT-cell count recovery about two months after transplant was reportedly dependent on only several hundred rapidly expanded clones derived from non-depleted graft cells. In some patients, high TCRbeta diversity at day 60 was attributed to recipient T cells and intrathymic progenitors that had survived conditioning. The frequencies of hyperexpanded clones fell over the following months, and after one year, T-cell counts and TCRbeta diversity were mostly attributed to newly produced T cells.

With regard to this clonotype: Its antigen remains unidentified. No much larger clone is present one base from it, and per-base qualities are unavailable.

Library method: PCR. The reads were generated on an Illumina HiSeq 2500. TCR library preparation used molecular barcoding, with unique molecular identifiers applied to normalize quantification of the TCRbeta repertoire. In-frame beta chains were kept once TCRdb had trimmed the public reads at Q25 with fastp and called clones with MiXCR. Under each unique CDR3 protein, matching rows form one entry showing the most common genes and DNA. For this sample there are about 1,000,000 distinct CDR3 sequences; around 30% appear just once. In total, the top ten clones hold roughly 31% of the sample. This specimen's treatment or condition label, interpreted: allogeneic hematopoietic cell transplantation with graft depleted of TCRalphabeta T cells and CD19 B cells. TCRalphabeta/CD19-depleted allogeneic hematopoietic cell grafts were given to the transplant recipients, all of whom were children. The source of this sequence is a boy younger than two who had a stem cell transplant for SCID, so the T cells may come from the graft donor. The source material was PBMCs, mostly from graft donor cells, sampled 360 days after TCRalphabeta/CD19-depleted stem cell transplant.

The DNA sequence reads TGCAGCGCCGCCCCATTCACCAGTGGTGAGCAGTTCTTC. This translates into CSAAPFTSGEQFF. The rearrangement combines TRBV29-1 with TRBJ2-1; no D segment can be confidently identified. Cut back by 7 bases and 9 bases, the V and J ends lie 19 bases apart. CDR1 SQVTM and CDR2 ANQGSEA were looked up in the germline V gene. The CDR3 contains 13 residues, cysteine and phenylalanine counted. Only the CDR3 DNA stays, 39 bases, in frame from base 1.